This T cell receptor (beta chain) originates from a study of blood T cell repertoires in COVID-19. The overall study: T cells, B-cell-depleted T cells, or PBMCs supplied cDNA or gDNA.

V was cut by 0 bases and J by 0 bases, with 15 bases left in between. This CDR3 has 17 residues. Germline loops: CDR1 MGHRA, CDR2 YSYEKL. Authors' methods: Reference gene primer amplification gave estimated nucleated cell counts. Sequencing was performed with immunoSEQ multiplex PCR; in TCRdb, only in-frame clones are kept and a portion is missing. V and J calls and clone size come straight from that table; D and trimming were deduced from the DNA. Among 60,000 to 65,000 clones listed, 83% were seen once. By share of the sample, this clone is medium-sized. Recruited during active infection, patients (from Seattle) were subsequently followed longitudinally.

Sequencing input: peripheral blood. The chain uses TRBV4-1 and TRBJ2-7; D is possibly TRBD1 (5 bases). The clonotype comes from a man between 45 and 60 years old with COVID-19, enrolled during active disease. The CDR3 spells CASSQEAGITFSYEQYF. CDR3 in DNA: TGCGCCAGCAGCCAAGAAGCAGGGATTACTTTCTCCTACGAGCAGTACTTC.